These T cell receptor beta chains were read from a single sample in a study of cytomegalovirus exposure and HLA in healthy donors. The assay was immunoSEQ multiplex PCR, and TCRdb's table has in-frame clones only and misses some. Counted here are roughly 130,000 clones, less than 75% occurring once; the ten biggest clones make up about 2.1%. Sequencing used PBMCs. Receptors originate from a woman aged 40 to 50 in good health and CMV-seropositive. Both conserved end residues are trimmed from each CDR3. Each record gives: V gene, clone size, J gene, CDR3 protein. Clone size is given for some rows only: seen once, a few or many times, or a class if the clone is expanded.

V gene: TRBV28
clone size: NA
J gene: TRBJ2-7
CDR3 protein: ASSPSYSPYEQY

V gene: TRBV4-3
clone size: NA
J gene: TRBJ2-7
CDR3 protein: ASSQKLASGGASEQY

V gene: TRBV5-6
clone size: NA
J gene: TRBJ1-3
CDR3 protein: ASSSTTGNSGNTIY

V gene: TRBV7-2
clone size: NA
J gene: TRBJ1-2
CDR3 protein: ASSLGQGSVYGYT

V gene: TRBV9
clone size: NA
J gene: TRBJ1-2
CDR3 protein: ASSTHAGGYT

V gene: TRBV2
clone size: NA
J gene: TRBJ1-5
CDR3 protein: ASSENGGGGQPQH

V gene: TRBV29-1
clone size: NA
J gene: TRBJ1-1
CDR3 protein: SVVGSAEAF

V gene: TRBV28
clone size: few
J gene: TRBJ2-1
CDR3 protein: ASSRRTGAYNEQF

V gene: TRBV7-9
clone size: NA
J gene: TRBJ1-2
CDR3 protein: ASSRQGGYT

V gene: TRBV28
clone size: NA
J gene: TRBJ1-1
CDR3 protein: ASSDRDTAEAF

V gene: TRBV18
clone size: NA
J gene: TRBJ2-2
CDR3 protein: ASSPPWGLNTGELF

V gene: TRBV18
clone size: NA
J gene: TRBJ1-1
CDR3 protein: ASSRDGSVMAF

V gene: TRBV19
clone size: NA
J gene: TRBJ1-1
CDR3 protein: ATRPGARTTEAF

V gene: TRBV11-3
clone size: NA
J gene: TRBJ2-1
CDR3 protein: ASSPRLAGSYNEQF

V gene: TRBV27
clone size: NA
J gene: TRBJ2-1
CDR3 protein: ASSSEGLTGPNEQF

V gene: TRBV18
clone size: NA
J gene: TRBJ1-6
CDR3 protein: ASSPSTEGRSPLH

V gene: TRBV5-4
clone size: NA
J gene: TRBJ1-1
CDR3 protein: ASIEGTGKMNTEAF

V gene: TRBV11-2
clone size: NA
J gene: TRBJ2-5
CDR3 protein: ASSWDRGEETQY

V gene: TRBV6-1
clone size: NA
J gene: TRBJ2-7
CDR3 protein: ASSNRGTRYEQY

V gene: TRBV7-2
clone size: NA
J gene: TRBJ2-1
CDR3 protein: ASSLGLAYSYNEQF

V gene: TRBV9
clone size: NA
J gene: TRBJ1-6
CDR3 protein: ASNQDDSPLH

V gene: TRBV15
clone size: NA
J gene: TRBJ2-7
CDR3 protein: ATSIPGQGGEQY

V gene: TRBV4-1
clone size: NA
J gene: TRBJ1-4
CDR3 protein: ASSPPSGTGTAKLF

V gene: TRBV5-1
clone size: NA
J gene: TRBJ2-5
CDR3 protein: ASSFSDSQETQY

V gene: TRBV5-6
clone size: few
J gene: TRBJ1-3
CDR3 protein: ASSVPGQGIGNTIY

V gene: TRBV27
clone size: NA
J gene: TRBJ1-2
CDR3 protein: ASSPQDPRGYT

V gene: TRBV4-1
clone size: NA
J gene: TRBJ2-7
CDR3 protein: ASSQDQGLPGGTSYEQY

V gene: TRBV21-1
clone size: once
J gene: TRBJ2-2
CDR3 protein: ASSKSPSDRVDTGELF

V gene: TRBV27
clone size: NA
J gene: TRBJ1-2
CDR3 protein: ASSSGQGFPGGGYT

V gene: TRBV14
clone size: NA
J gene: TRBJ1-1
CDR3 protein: ASSLTGMNTEAF

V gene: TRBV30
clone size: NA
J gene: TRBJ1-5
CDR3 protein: AWSGTGAPSNQPQH

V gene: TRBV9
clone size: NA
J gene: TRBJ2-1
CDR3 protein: ASSVAPGHEQF

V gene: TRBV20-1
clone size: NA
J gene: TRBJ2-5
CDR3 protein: SARPAGTQY

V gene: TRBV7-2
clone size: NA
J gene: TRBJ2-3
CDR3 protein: ASSFRGLVLAGPDTQY

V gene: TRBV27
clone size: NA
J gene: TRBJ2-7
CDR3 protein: ASSSIAQDSRKSYEQY

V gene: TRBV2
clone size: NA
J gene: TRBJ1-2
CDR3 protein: ASSKQGAYYGYT

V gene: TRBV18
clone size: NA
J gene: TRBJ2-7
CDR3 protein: ASSPPSGDNEQY

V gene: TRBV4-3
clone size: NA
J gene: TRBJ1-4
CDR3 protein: ASSQGGATNEKLF

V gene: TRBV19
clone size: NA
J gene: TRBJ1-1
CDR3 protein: ASNGGTEAF

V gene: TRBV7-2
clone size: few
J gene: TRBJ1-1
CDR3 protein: ASRRTGGITEAF

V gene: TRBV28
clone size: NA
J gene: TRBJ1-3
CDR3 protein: ASSEQGGGQRNTIY

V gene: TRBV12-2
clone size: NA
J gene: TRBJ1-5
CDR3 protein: ASRPLGGQPQH